Listed here are 29 T cell receptor beta chains from one sample, sequenced in a study of T cell responses to AZD1222 COVID-19 vaccine (dated by TCRdb to the early 2020s). The time point label, as the study defines it: baseline before first vaccination. Library preparation was by the immunoSEQ multiplex PCR assay. The table was pulled from immuneACCESS by TCRdb, which kept in-frame rearrangements only. Such tables lose some clones; where checked, under half of the loss comes from unresolved V genes, and the rest has no known cause. The sample has 90,000 to 120,000 clones on record, around nine tenths of them singletons. The ten largest clones add up to about 3% of the sample. Sample: peripheral blood, taken on day 0 of AZD1222 vaccination. The receptors originated from an adult in good health.

CDR3 region: CASSRTGEGTNQPQHF. CDR3 DNA: TGTGCCAGCAGTCGGACAGGGGAGGGGACCAATCAGCCCCAGCATTTT. The V gene is TRBV6-6, the J gene TRBJ1-5, with 9 bases identical to TRBD1. V dropped 5 bases and J dropped 3; count of bases not matched to a gene: 8. The CDR3 consists of 16 residues. CDR1 is MNHNY and CDR2 is SVGAGI in the germline V gene (reference sequence).

The genes are TRBV6-5 and TRBJ2-4; TRBD2 agrees at 14 bases. The CDR3 has 14 amino acids. The germline V gene has CDR1 MNHEY and CDR2 SVGAGI. After removal of 6 bases from V and 11 bases from J, the junction contained 6 bases not matched to a gene. CDR3 residues: CASSPGLAGEVQYF. The CDR3 nucleotides are TGTGCCAGCAGCCCGGGACTAGCGGGGGAGGTTCAGTACTTC.

In its sample, this clone was seen a few times. The chain carries TRBV5-1 and TRBJ1-1; 8 bases line up with TRBD1. The J segment lost 4 bases and the V segment lost 4 bases, leaving 6 bases of the junction unmatched. Per the germline V gene, CDR1 is SGHRS and CDR2 is YFSETQ. The CDR3 loop spans 14 amino acids. For the CDR3, the DNA is TGCGCCAGCAGCCGGGGACAGGAAGGCACTGAAGCTTTCTTT. It specifies CASSRGQEGTEAFF.

This sequence joins TRBV2 and TRBJ2-5, with D perhaps matching TRBD2 (6 bases). Germline V gene data show CDR1 as SNHLY and CDR2 as FYNNEI. The CDR3 loop spans 13 amino acids. Between the trimmed V and J ends, which lost 11 bases and 4 bases, there was a span of 17 bases. The CDR3 loop reads CAEGGAVSETQYF. The CDR3 DNA is TGTGCCGAAGGCGGGGCCGTCTCAGAGACCCAGTACTTC.

This rearrangement joins TRBV3-1 (or the pseudogene TRBV3-2) to TRBJ1-2, with D maybe TRBD1 (6 bases). The CDR3 extends over 14 amino acids. V was shortened by 1 base and J by 4 bases, with 10 bases between the two germline ends. The germline V gene has CDR1 LGHDT and CDR2 YNNKEL (reference sequence). For the CDR3, the DNA is TGTGCCAGCAGCCAAGGGGCAGGGGCCTATGGCTACACCTTC. It codes for CASSQGAGAYGYTF.

The genes are TRBV7-2 and TRBJ1-1; tentatively, D is TRBD1 (5 bases). The CDR3 is 15 amino acids. V lost 2 bases and J lost 1, with 11 bases in between. The germline V gene has CDR1 SGHTA and CDR2 FQGNSA. The CDR3 reads CASSLQGRSNTEAFF. CDR3 bases: TGTGCCAGCAGCTTACAGGGACGGTCGAACACTGAAGCTTTCTTT.

This chain connects TRBV7-6 to TRBJ1-4; D not resolved. Looked up from germline, CDR1 is SGHVS and CDR2 is FNYEAQ. Trimming pared 0 bases from V and 7 bases from J, leaving 6 bases between. The CDR3 length is 13 residues. CDR3 loop: CASSLADGEKLFF. CDR3 bases: TGTGCCAGCAGCTTAGCCGACGGTGAAAAACTGTTTTTT.

The V call is TRBV7-8, the J call TRBJ1-1; no definite D call. The V end was cut by 5 bases, the J end by 1 base, with 14 bases between. The CDR3 spans 15 residues. From germline, CDR1 is SGHVS and CDR2 FQNEAQ. CDR3 DNA sequence: TGTGCCAGCAGCCTGGCCCCGGCGGGGAACACTGAAGCTTTCTTT. Residues: CASSLAPAGNTEAFF.

This chain links TRBV11-2 with TRBJ2-7; no definite D call. The CDR3 has 12 residues. CDR1 SGHAT and CDR2 FQNNGV come from the germline V gene. With 2 bases removed from V and 7 bases from J, the gap between germline ends came to 9 bases. CDR3 amino acids: CASSLSRPEQYF. The CDR3, as DNA: TGTGCCAGCAGCTTATCCCGCCCGGAGCAGTACTTC.

The chain is built from TRBV7-9 and TRBJ1-5; possible D gene TRBD1, 5 bases. Germline CDR1 reads SEHNR; CDR2 reads FQNEAQ (reference sequence). The length of the CDR3 is 16 residues. V was shortened by 5 bases and J by 0 bases, with 14 bases between the two germline ends. CDR3 DNA sequence: TGTGCCAGCAGCCCTGGCAGGGTCTCTAGCAATCAGCCCCAGCATTTT. Protein sequence: CASSPGRVSSNQPQHF.

This chain uses TRBV14 with TRBJ2-1; D is unclear. The germline CDR1 and CDR2 sequences are SGHDN and FVKESK. This CDR3 region has 16 residues. The V and J ends lost 4 bases and 3 bases respectively, with 16 bases between them. The CDR3 DNA sequence: TGTGCCAGCAGCCGCCGACGGCTCTTAAACTACAATGAGCAGTTCTTC. The encoded protein is CASSRRRLLNYNEQFF.

This chain connects TRBV5-6 to TRBJ2-3, with 11 bases matching TRBD2. This CDR3 has 15 residues. Germline-derived CDR1 and CDR2 are SGHDT and YYEEEE. J was trimmed by 2 bases and V by 6 bases; bases with no gene match: 5. The CDR3 region has the DNA TGTGCCAGCACCACGACTAGCGGGGTCACAGATACGCAGTATTTT. It yields the protein CASTTTSGVTDTQYF. Together with reference TRBV5-6 and TRBJ2-3, the CDR3 gives the full variable domain: DAGVTQSPTHLIKTRGQQVTLRCSPKSGHDTVSWYQQALGQGPQFIFQYYEEEERQRGNFPDRFSGHQFPNYSSELNVNALLLGDSALYLCASTTTSGVTDTQYFGPGTRLTVL.

The chain links TRBV7-3 to TRBJ2-1, with D perhaps TRBD1 or TRBD2 (6 bases each). Between the trimmed V and J ends, which lost 4 bases and 2 bases, there was a span of 15 bases. CDR1 is SGHTA and CDR2 is FQGTGA in the germline V gene. CDR3 size: 16 residues. The DNA for the CDR3 is TGTGCCAGCAGCTGGGGGGCTACAGGAACCTACAATGAGCAGTTCTTC. Translated, it gives CASSWGATGTYNEQFF. Based on the CDR3 plus reference TRBV7-3 and TRBJ2-1, the full variable domain is GAGVSQTPSNKVTEKGKYVELRCDPISGHTALYWYRQSLGQGPEFLIYFQGTGAADDSGLPNDRFFAVRPEGSVSTLKIQRTERGDSAVYLCASSWGATGTYNEQFFGPGTRLTVL.

The rearrangement links TRBV19 to TRBJ1-1; D is unresolved. This CDR3 has 14 residues. The V gene lost 2 bases and the J gene lost 2 bases, with 9 bases spanning the gap. Germline loops: CDR1 LNHDA, CDR2 SQIVND (reference sequence). Written as DNA, the CDR3 is TGTGCCAGTAGTATAATTGGACGAAACACTGAAGCTTTCTTT. Protein: CASSIIGRNTEAFF.

The genes are TRBV11-2 and TRBJ2-1, with D perhaps matching TRBD1 (6 bases). The ends were cut back, 5 bases at V and 4 bases at J, with 18 bases in the middle. Germline V gives CDR1 SGHAT, CDR2 FQNNGV. The CDR3 is 16 amino acids. This chain's CDR3 is CASSDLQGIIYNEQFF. The DNA for the CDR3 is TGTGCCAGCAGCGACCTTCAGGGGATAATTTACAATGAGCAGTTCTTC.

The J gene is TRBJ2-2, the V gene TRBV7-3, with D unresolved. V lost 6 bases and J lost 6, with 11 bases in between. Germline CDR1 is SGHTA and CDR2 is FQGTGA. This CDR3 region has 13 residues. DNA of the CDR3: TGTGCCAGCAGTCTCTCTAGGGCCGGGGAGCTGTTTTTT. This translates into CASSLSRAGELFF. The full variable domain, with the rest looked up from reference TRBV7-3 and TRBJ2-2, is GAGVSQTPSNKVTEKGKYVELRCDPISGHTALYWYRQSLGQGPEFLIYFQGTGAADDSGLPNDRFFAVRPEGSVSTLKIQRTERGDSAVYLCASSLSRAGELFFGEGSRLTVL.

The V call is TRBV18, the J call TRBJ2-7, with D possibly being TRBD1 or TRBD2 (5 bases each). Germline lookup yields CDR1 KGHSH and CDR2 LQKENI. The CDR3 spans 13 residues. The ends were cut back, 4 bases at V and 0 bases at J, with 7 bases in the middle. CDR3 nucleotides: TGTGCCAGCTCACATGGGGGCTCCTACGAGCAGTACTTC. It specifies CASSHGGSYEQYF.

The chain uses TRBV5-6 and TRBJ1-6; possibly TRBD1 for D (6 bases). The V gene lost 4 bases and the J gene lost 9 bases, with 17 bases spanning the gap. Germline loops: CDR1 SGHDT, CDR2 YYEEEE. The CDR3 totals 15 residues. The CDR3 DNA sequence: TGTGCCAGCAGCGCCCAGGGGCGAGTTGGTTCACCCCTCCACTTT. Its translation: CASSAQGRVGSPLHF.

The chain couples TRBV18 to TRBJ1-1; D may be TRBD1 (5 bases). V gave up 3 bases and J gave up 5 bases, with 16 bases separating them. This CDR3 contains 15 residues. Germline V gene lookup returns CDR1 KGHSH and CDR2 LQKENI. CDR3 sequence (DNA): TGTGCCAGCTCACCGGCGGTCAGGGCGGGAACTGAAGCTTTCTTT. Protein sequence: CASSPAVRAGTEAFF.

V and J are TRBV27 and TRBJ1-1; TRBD1 agrees at 7 bases. This CDR3 is built from 13 residues. The V segment lost 7 bases and the J segment 4 bases; nucleotides outside the gene matches: 6. Per the germline V gene, CDR1 is MNHEY and CDR2 is SMNVEV (reference sequence). CDR3 nucleotide sequence: TGTGCCAGCACTAGGACAGGTCGCACTGAAGCTTTCTTT. This codes for CASTRTGRTEAFF.

This chain connects TRBV28 to TRBJ2-7; 7 bases align to TRBD2. J lost 7 bases, V lost 5 bases, and 8 bases had no gene match. CDR3 size: 13 residues. Germline loops: CDR1 MDHEN, CDR2 SYDVKM. In nucleotides, the CDR3 is TGTGCCAGCAGTCCCCCGGGGGGTGCTGAGCAGTACTTC. It is translated as CASSPPGGAEQYF.

V gene TRBV5-1 combines with J gene TRBJ1-6; 8 nucleotides agree with TRBD1. CDR1 is SGHRS, CDR2 YFSETQ, per germline. V lost 2 bases, J lost 9 bases, and 7 bases stayed unmatched. The CDR3 consists of 15 residues. The CDR3 coding sequence is TGCGCCAGCAGCTTACACGGACAGGGTGGTTCACCCCTCCACTTT. This sequence encodes CASSLHGQGGSPLHF.

The rearrangement uses TRBV2 and TRBJ2-7, with no clear D. The CDR3 is 14 residues long. Germline V gene data show CDR1 as SNHLY and CDR2 as FYNNEI. Trimming removed 3 bases from V and 0 bases from J, with 9 bases in between. The CDR3 region has the DNA TGTGCCAGCAGTGATAGAACAGCCTCCTACGAGCAGTACTTC. It codes for CASSDRTASYEQYF.

The chain carries TRBV9 and TRBJ1-4, with D unclear. The CDR3 contains 15 residues. Trimming cost V 0 bases and J 8 bases, with 14 bases left between them. Germline assignment: CDR1 SGDLS and CDR2 YYNGEE. The CDR3 DNA reads as TGTGCCAGCAGCGTAGCTACGTCGGGCGGGGAAAAACTGTTTTTT. It encodes CASSVATSGGEKLFF.

The chain employs TRBV28 and TRBJ2-3, with D hard to call. The CDR3 length is 12 residues. The germline V and J ends were trimmed by 5 bases and 2 bases, with 5 bases remaining between them. CDR1 MDHEN and CDR2 SYDVKM come from the germline V gene. The CDR3 region has the DNA TGTGCCAGCAGTCCAATCACAGATACGCAGTATTTT. Its translation: CASSPITDTQYF.

Turning to this clone: A read error may produce the germline difference seen at one junction end. This chain joins TRBV2 and TRBJ1-3; D is unclear. In germline, CDR1 is SNHLY, CDR2 FYNNEI. The CDR3 is made up of 14 amino acids. The CDR3 region is CASSESASGNTIYF. In DNA, the CDR3 is TGTGCCAGCAGTGAGTCCGCTTCTGGGAACACCATATATTTT.

This rearrangement joins TRBV28 to TRBJ2-2; D call uncertain. Looked up from germline, CDR1 is MDHEN and CDR2 is SYDVKM. V gave up 5 bases and J gave up 5 bases, with 15 bases separating them. This CDR3 is 15 amino acids long. The CDR3 loop reads CASSPTALGTGELFF. The CDR3, as DNA: TGTGCCAGCAGTCCCACAGCGCTGGGAACCGGGGAGCTGTTTTTT.

The rearrangement uses TRBV29-1 and TRBJ1-6, with TRBD1 identical over 10 bases. Looked up from germline, CDR1 is SQVTM and CDR2 is ANQGSEA. CDR3 size: 13 residues. V was pared by 7 bases and J by 6 bases, with 3 bases of the junction left unmatched. The CDR3 region is CSARTGGNSPLHF. In DNA form, the CDR3 reads TGCAGCGCCAGGACAGGGGGTAATTCACCCCTCCACTTT.

This sequence joins TRBV19 and TRBJ1-5; a possible D gene is TRBD1 (6 bases). In germline, CDR1 is LNHDA, CDR2 SQIVND (reference sequence). V was pared by 7 bases and J by 7 bases, with 20 bases between. CDR3 length: 15 residues. CDR3 sequence (DNA): TGTGCCAGTAAAGGGAGGGGGGAGTTCGGACAGCCCCAGCATTTT. Translation gives CASKGRGEFGQPQHF.